This T cell receptor (beta chain) was profiled in a study of T-cell reconstitution after alpha-beta-depleted transplantation in children. General study points: Reportedly, alpha-beta T cells present about two months post-transplant originated from several hundred expanded clones of graft origin. The study traced high day-60 TCRbeta diversity in some patients to surviving recipient T cells and thymic progenitors. Newly produced T cells mostly accounted for T-cell counts and diversity one year post-transplant.

As it was prepared, the TCRbeta library received unique molecular identifiers. TCRdb reprocessed the PCR reads with MiXCR, giving one entry per CDR3 protein. This table holds about a million distinct CDR3 sequences, about 26% found once. This clonotype was observed a handful of times. Its antigen is unidentified. Germline CDR1 and CDR2: LGHNA and YNFKEQ. This CDR3 contains 17 residues. V trimming: 0 bases; J trimming: 4 bases; junction bases outside the gene matches: 5. The sequencing used PBMCs, mostly from graft donor cells, collected 360 days after TCRalphabeta/CD19-depleted stem cell transplant. The chain carries TRBV4-2 and TRBJ2-1; 11 bases agree with TRBD2. The TCR comes from a boy younger than two who had a stem cell transplant for SCID, so the T cells may come from the graft donor. CDR3 loop: CASSQDPGTSGYNEQFF. DNA of the CDR3: TGTGCCAGCAGCCAAGATCCGGGGACTAGCGGTTACAATGAGCAGTTCTTC.